Shown below are 7 T cell receptor beta chains from a single sample sequenced in a study of OX40 agonist ivuxolimab in advanced cancers. Only in-frame clones appear in the TCRdb table, and some are missing; sequencing was by immunoSEQ multiplex PCR. Among about 20,000 clones listed, around three quarters were seen once. The sample consisted of CD4+ or CD8+ T cells sorted from blood, taken in a trial of the OX40 agonist ivuxolimab. The receptors derive from an adult with an advanced solid tumor such as melanoma, head and neck, liver or kidney cancer.

This chain uses TRBV30 with TRBJ1-2; D perhaps matches TRBD1 (5 bases). This CDR3 is built from 14 residues. Germline lookup yields CDR1 GTSNPN and CDR2 SVGIG (reference sequence). Trimming pared 1 base from V and 5 bases from J, leaving 14 bases between. This CDR3 is CAWSGSRGRYGYTF. The CDR3 region has the DNA TGTGCCTGGAGTGGGTCGAGGGGACGGTATGGCTACACCTTC.

V usage is TRBV7-2 and J usage is TRBJ2-5, with 9 bases fitting TRBD1. J lost 2 bases, V lost 2 bases, and 6 bases had no gene match. CDR3 size: 16 residues. Germline loops: CDR1 SGHTA, CDR2 FQGNSA. CDR3 coding DNA: TGTGCCAGCAGCTTAAGTGTAGGACAGGGGCAAGAGACCCAGTACTTC. This codes for CASSLSVGQGQETQYF.

This clone qualifies as medium-sized (0.01 to 0.1%). This CDR3 is CASSPEEFGSEQYF. The CDR3 DNA sequence: TGTGCCAGCAGCCCCGAAGAATTCGGCTCCGAGCAGTACTTC. The chain recombines TRBV7-9 with TRBJ2-7; D gene uncertain. CDR1 and CDR2 (germline): SEHNR, FQNEAQ (reference sequence). The CDR3 totals 14 residues. Deletions cut 5 bases from V and 6 bases from J, with 17 bases between.

This clone turned up a few times. V is TRBV5-6 and J is TRBJ2-7, with 12 bases aligning to TRBD1. Germline CDR1 is SGHDT and CDR2 is YYEEEE. V dropped 5 bases and J dropped 7; count of bases not matched to a gene: 10. The CDR3 covers 15 residues. The CDR3 reads CASSFSGTGGREQYF. CDR3 DNA: TGTGCCAGCAGTTTCTCCGGGACAGGGGGCAGGGAGCAGTACTTC.

The chain has TRBV5-8 and TRBJ1-1, with no clear D. The CDR3 spans 13 residues. The V end was cut by 3 bases, the J end by 1 base, with 7 bases between. The germline V gene has CDR1 SGHTS and CDR2 YDEGEE. For the CDR3, the DNA is TGTGCCAGCAGCTATCTAGGGAACACTGAAGCTTTCTTT. This translates into CASSYLGNTEAFF.

The CDR3 region is CASTNSNQPQHF. For the CDR3, the DNA is TGTGCCAGTACGAATAGCAATCAGCCCCAGCATTTT. The J gene is TRBJ1-5, the V gene TRBV6-6; D is uncertain. The V gene lost 9 bases and the J gene lost 0 bases, with 6 bases spanning the gap. Germline CDR1 and CDR2: MNHNY and SVGAGI (reference sequence). The CDR3 consists of 12 residues.

V gene TRBV19 combines with J gene TRBJ1-2; D may be TRBD1 (6 bases). CDR1 and CDR2 (germline): LNHDA, SQIVND (reference sequence). The CDR3 runs 16 residues. The V end was cut by 0 bases, the J end by 4 bases, with 15 bases between. The CDR3 nucleotides read TGTGCCAGTAGTATAGATCGGACAGTCGGGGCCTATGGCTACACCTTC. This translates into CASSIDRTVGAYGYTF.